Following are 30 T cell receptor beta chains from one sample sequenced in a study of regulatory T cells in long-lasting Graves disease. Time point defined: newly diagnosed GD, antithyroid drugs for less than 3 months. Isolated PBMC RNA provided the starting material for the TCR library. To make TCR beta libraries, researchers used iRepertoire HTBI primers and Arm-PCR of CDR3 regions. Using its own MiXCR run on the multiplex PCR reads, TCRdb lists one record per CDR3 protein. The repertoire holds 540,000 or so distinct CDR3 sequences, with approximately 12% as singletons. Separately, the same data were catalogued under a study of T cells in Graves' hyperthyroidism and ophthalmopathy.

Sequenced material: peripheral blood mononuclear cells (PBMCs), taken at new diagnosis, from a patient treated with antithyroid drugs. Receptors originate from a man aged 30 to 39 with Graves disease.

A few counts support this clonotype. The CDR3 sequence: CSVERDGTDEQYF. Here the CDR3 DNA reads TGCAGCGTTGAACGTGATGGGACGGACGAGCAGTACTTC. V usage is TRBV29-1 and J usage is TRBJ2-7, with D perhaps matching TRBD1 or TRBD2 (5 bases each). Trimming pared 2 bases from V and 5 bases from J, leaving 13 bases between. The CDR3 extends over 13 amino acids. From germline, CDR1 is SQVTM and CDR2 ANQGSEA.

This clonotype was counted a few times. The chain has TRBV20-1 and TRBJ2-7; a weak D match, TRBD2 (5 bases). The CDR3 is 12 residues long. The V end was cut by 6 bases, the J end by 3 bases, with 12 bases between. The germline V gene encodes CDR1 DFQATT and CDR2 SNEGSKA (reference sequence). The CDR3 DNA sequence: TGCAGTGCGACCGGGAACATCTACGAGCAGTACTTC. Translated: CSATGNIYEQYF.

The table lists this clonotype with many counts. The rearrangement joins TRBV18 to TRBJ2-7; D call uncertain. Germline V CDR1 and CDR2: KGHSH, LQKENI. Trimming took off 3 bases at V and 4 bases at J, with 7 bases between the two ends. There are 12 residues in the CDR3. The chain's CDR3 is CASSPAEYEQYF. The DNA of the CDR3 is TGTGCCAGCTCACCCGCCGAGTACGAGCAGTACTTC.

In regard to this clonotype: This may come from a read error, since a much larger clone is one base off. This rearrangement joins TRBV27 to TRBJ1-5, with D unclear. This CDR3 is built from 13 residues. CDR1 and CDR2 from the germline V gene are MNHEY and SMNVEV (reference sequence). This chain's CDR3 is CTSSLIPNQPQHF. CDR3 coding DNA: TGTACCAGCAGCCTGATCCCTAATCAGCCCCAGCATTTT.

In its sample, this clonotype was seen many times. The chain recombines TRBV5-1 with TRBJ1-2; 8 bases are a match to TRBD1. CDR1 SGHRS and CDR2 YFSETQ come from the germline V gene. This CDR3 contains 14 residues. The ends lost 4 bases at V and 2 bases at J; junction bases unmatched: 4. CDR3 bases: TGCGCCAGCAGCAGGACAGGGACAAACTATGGCTACACCTTC. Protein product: CASSRTGTNYGYTF.

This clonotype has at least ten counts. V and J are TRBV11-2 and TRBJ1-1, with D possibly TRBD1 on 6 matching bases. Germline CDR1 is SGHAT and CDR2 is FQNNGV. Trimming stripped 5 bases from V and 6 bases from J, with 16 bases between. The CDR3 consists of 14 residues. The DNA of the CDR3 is TGTGCCAGCAGCGCTTCCGCCGGGACACCTGAAGCTTTCTTT. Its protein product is CASSASAGTPEAFF.

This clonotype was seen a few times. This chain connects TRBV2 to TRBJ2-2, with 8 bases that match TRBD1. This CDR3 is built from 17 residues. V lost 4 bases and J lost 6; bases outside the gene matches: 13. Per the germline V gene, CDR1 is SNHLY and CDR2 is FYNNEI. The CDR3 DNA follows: TGTGCCAGCAGTGCGCTCCCGGGACAGGTCCCCTCCGGGGAGCTGTTTTTT. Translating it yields CASSALPGQVPSGELFF.

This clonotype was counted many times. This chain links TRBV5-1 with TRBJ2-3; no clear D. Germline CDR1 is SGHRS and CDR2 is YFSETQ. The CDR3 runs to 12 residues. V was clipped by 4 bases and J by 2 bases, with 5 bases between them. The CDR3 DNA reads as TGCGCCAGCAGCACGTTCACAGATACGCAGTATTTT. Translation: CASSTFTDTQYF.

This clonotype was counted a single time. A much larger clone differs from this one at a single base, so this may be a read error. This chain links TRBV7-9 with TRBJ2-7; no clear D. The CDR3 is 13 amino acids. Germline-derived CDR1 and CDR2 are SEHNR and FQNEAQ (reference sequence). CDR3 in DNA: TGTGCCATCAGCTTAGTAGGGTCCCACGAGCAGTACTTC. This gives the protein CAISLVGSHEQYF.

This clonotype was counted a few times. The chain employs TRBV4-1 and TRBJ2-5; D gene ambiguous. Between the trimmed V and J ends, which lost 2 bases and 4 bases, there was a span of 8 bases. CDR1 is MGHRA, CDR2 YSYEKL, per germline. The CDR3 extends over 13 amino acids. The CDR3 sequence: CASSQLVGETQYF. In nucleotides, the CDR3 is TGCGCCAGCAGCCAACTGGTAGGAGAGACCCAGTACTTC.

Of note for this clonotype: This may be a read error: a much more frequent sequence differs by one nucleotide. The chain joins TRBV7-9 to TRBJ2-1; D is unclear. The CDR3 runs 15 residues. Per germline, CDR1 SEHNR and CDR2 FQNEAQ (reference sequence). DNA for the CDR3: TGTGCCAGCAGCCGCTCTCGAACCAGGCTCAATGAGCAGCTCTTC. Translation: CASSRSRTRLNEQLF.

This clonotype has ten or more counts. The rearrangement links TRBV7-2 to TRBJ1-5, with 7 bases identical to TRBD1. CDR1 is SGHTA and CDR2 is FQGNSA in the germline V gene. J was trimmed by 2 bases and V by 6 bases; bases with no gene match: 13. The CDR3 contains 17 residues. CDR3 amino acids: CASSLDRQGYGNQPQHF. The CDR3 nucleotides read TGTGCCAGCAGTCTTGATAGACAGGGATACGGCAATCAGCCCCAGCATTTT.

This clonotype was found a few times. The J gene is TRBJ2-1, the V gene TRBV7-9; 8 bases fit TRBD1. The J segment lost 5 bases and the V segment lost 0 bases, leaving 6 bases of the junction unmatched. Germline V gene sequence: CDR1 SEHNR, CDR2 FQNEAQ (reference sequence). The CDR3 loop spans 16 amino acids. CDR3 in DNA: TGTGCCAGCAGCTTAGCACGGACAGGGTTAGACAATGAGCAGTTCTTC. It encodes CASSLARTGLDNEQFF.

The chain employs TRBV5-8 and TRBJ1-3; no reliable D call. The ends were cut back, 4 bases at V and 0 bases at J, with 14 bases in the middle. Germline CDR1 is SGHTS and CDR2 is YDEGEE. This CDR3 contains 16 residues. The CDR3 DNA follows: TGTGCCAGCAGCCCTCAATGGGTACTCTCTGGAAACACCATATATTTT. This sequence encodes CASSPQWVLSGNTIYF. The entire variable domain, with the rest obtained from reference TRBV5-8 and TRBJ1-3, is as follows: EAGVTQSPTHLIKTRGQQATLRCSPISGHTSVYWYQQALGLGLQFLLWYDEGEERNRGNFPPRFSGRQFPNYSSELNVNALELEDSALYLCASSPQWVLSGNTIYFGEGSWLTVV.

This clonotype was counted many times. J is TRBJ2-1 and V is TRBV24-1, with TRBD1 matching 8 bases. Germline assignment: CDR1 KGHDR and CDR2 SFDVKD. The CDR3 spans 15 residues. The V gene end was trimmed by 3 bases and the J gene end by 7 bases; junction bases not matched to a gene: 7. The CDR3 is CATSDRTGRSNEQFF. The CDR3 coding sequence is TGTGCCACCAGTGATCGGACAGGGCGATCAAATGAGCAGTTCTTC.

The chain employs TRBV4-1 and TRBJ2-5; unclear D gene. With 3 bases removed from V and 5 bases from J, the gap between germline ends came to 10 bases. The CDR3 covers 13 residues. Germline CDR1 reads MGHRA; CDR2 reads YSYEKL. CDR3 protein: CASSQGALETQYF. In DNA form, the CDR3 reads TGCGCCAGCAGCCAGGGCGCCCTCGAGACCCAGTACTTC.

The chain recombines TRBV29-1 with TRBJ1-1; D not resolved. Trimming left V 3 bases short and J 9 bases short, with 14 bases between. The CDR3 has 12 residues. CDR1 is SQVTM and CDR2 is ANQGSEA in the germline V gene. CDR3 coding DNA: TGCAGCGTTGACCATTCGACCTTGAAAGCTTTCTTT. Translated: CSVDHSTLKAFF.

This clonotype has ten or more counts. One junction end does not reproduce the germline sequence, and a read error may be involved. CDR3 in DNA: TGTGCTAGCAGCTTATCCTACAGCGGGAGCTACGAGCAGTACTTC. This codes for CASSLSYSGSYEQYF. The chain is built from TRBV7-7 and TRBJ2-7; 8 bases match TRBD2. CDR1 is SSHAT and CDR2 is FNYEAQ in the germline V gene (reference sequence). The CDR3 spans 15 residues.

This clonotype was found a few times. In DNA, the CDR3 is TGCGCCAGCAGCCCTAGAGTGAACGAGCAGTACTTC. Amino acids: CASSPRVNEQYF. The J gene is TRBJ2-7, the V gene TRBV5-1, with no clear D. Looked up from germline, CDR1 is SGHRS and CDR2 is YFSETQ. The V end was cut by 4 bases, the J end by 5 bases, with 10 bases between. The CDR3 is 12 amino acids.

The CDR3 region has the DNA TGCAGCGTTGATCCCGACTTCACAGATACGCAGTATTTT. This translates into CSVDPDFTDTQYF. The chain joins TRBV29-1 to TRBJ2-3; D is uncertain. CDR3 size: 13 residues. Between the trimmed V and J ends, which lost 3 bases and 2 bases, there was a span of 9 bases. Germline V gives CDR1 SQVTM, CDR2 ANQGSEA.

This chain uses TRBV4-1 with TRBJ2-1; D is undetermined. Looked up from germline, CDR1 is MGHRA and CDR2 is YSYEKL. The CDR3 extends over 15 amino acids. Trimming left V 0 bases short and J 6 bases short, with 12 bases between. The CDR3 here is CASSQEPSWANEQFF. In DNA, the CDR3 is TGCGCCAGCAGCCAAGAACCCTCTTGGGCCAATGAGCAGTTCTTC.

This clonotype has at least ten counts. The CDR3 reads CASDHRGTEAFF. The CDR3 coding sequence is TGTGCCAGTGATCACAGGGGAACTGAAGCTTTCTTT. The chain uses TRBV19 and TRBJ1-1; 7 nucleotides align to TRBD1. J gave up 5 bases and V 8 bases, and 5 bases lay outside the gene matches. The CDR3 loop spans 12 amino acids. Germline CDR1 LNHDA, CDR2 SQIVND (reference sequence).

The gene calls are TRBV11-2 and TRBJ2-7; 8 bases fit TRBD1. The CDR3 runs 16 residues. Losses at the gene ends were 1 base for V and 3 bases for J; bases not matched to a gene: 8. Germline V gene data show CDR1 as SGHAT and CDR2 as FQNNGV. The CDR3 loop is CASSLAWTGKGYEQYF. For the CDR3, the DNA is TGTGCCAGCAGCTTAGCCTGGACAGGGAAGGGCTACGAGCAGTACTTC.

This CDR3 is CSVLFASGGYEQYF. In nucleotides, the CDR3 is TGCAGCGTTCTCTTTGCTAGCGGGGGCTACGAGCAGTACTTC. The V call is TRBV29-1, the J call TRBJ2-7; 10 nucleotides align to TRBD2. Germline V CDR1 and CDR2: SQVTM, ANQGSEA. CDR3 size: 14 residues. J was trimmed by 3 bases and V by 5 bases; bases with no gene match: 7.

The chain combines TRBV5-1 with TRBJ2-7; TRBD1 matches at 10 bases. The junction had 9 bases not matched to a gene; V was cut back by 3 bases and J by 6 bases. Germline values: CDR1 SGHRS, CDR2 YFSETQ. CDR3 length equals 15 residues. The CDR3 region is CASSYPGTGVGEQYF. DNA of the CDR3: TGCGCCAGCAGCTACCCCGGGACAGGGGTAGGCGAGCAGTACTTC. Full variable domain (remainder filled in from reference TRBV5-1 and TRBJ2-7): KAGVTQTPRYLIKTRGQQVTLSCSPISGHRSVSWYQQTPGQGLQFLFEYFSETQRNKGNFPGRFSGRQFSNSRSEMNVSTLELGDSALYLCASSYPGTGVGEQYFGPGTRLTVT.

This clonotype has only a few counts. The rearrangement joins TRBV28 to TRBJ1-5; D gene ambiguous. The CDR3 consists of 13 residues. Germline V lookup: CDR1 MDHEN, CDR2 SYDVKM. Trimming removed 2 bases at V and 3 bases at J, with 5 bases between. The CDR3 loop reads CASSLRPNQPQHF. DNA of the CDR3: TGTGCCAGCAGTTTACGGCCCAATCAGCCCCAGCATTTT.

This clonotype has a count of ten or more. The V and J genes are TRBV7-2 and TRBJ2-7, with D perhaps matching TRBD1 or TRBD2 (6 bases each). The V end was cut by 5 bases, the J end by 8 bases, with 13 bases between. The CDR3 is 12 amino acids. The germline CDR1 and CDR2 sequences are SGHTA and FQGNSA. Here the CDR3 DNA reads TGTGCCAGCAGCGAAGGGGGGAGGAAGCAGTACTTC. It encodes CASSEGGRKQYF. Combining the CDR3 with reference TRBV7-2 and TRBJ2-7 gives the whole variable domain GAGVSQSPSNKVTEKGKDVELRCDPISGHTALYWYRQSLGQGLEFLIYFQGNSAPDKSGLPSDRFSAERTGGSVSTLTIQRTQQEDSAVYLCASSEGGRKQYFGPGTRLTVT.

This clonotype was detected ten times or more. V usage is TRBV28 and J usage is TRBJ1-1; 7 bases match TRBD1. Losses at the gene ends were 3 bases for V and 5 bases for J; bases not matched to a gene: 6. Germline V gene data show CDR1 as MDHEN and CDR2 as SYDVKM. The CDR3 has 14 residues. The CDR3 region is CASSFQGGITEAFF. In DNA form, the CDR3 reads TGTGCCAGCAGTTTTCAGGGGGGTATTACTGAAGCTTTCTTT. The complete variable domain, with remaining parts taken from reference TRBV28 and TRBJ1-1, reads DVKVTQSSRYLVKRTGEKVFLECVQDMDHENMFWYRQDPGLGLRLIYFSYDVKMKEKGDIPEGYSVSREKKERFSLILESASTNQTSMYLCASSFQGGITEAFFGQGTRLTVV.

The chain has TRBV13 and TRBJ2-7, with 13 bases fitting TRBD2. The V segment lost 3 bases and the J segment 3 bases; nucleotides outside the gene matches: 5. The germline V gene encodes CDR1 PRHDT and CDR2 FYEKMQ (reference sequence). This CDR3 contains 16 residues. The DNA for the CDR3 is TGTGCCAGCAGCTTTGGACTAGCGGGAGTAGTCTACGAGCAGTACTTC. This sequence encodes CASSFGLAGVVYEQYF.

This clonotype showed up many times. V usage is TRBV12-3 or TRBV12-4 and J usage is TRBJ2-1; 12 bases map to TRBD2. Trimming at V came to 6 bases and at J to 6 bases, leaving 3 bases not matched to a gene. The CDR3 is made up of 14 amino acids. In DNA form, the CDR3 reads TGTGCCAGCAGCGGACTAGCGGGAACCAATGAGCAGTTCTTC. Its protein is CASSGLAGTNEQFF.